This entry lists 32 T cell receptor beta chains sequenced from one sample in a study of OX40 agonist ivuxolimab in advanced cancers. Produced via immunoSEQ multiplex PCR; TCRdb's table is partial and in-frame only. The sample has tens of thousands of clones; around 81% are singletons. Here the sequenced sample was CD4+ or CD8+ T cells sorted from blood, taken in a trial of the OX40 agonist ivuxolimab. These receptors originate from an adult with an advanced solid tumor such as melanoma, head and neck, liver or kidney cancer.

The chain joins TRBV11-3 to TRBJ2-7, with D perhaps being TRBD1 or TRBD2 (5 bases each). CDR3 length: 11 residues. The V end was cut by 8 bases, the J end by 4 bases, with 9 bases between. Germline lookup yields CDR1 SGHNT and CDR2 YENEEA. The CDR3 sequence: CASGTPYEQYF. Here the CDR3 DNA reads TGTGCCAGCGGGACCCCATACGAGCAGTACTTC.

This chain joins TRBV28 and TRBJ2-2; tentatively, D is TRBD1 (5 bases). The V and J ends lost 9 bases and 4 bases respectively, with 21 bases between them. CDR3 length: 16 residues. Per the germline V gene, CDR1 is MDHEN and CDR2 is SYDVKM. The CDR3 loop reads CASRVGPHRGTGELFF. For the CDR3, the DNA is TGTGCCAGTAGGGTCGGGCCCCATAGGGGCACCGGGGAGCTGTTTTTT.

The gene calls are TRBV9 and TRBJ2-3; 8 positions agree with TRBD2. Germline-derived CDR1 and CDR2 are SGDLS and YYNGEE. This CDR3 has 17 residues. V was clipped by 0 bases and J by 0 bases; unmatched bases: 6. CDR3 nucleotide sequence: TGTGCCAGCAGCGTAGACCCGCTAGCGGGCAGCACAGATACGCAGTATTTT. It codes for CASSVDPLAGSTDTQYF. Full variable domain (missing parts from reference TRBV9 and TRBJ2-3): DSGVTQTPKHLITATGQRVTLRCSPRSGDLSVYWYQQSLDQGLQFLIQYYNGEERAKGNILERFSAQQFPDLHSELNLSSLELGDSALYFCASSVDPLAGSTDTQYFGPGTRLTVL.

The chain employs TRBV5-1 and TRBJ2-2; D is perhaps TRBD2 (6 bases). CDR1 is SGHRS and CDR2 is YFSETQ in the germline V gene. V was shortened by 1 base and J by 2 bases, with 9 bases between the two germline ends. The CDR3 consists of 15 residues. CDR3 amino acids: CASSLTSRNTGELFF. Written as DNA, the CDR3 is TGCGCCAGCAGCTTGACTAGCAGAAACACCGGGGAGCTGTTTTTT. Full variable domain (outside the CDR3, taken from reference TRBV5-1 and TRBJ2-2): KAGVTQTPRYLIKTRGQQVTLSCSPISGHRSVSWYQQTPGQGLQFLFEYFSETQRNKGNFPGRFSGRQFSNSRSEMNVSTLELGDSALYLCASSLTSRNTGELFFGEGSRLTVL.

This clone was recorded only once. This rearrangement joins TRBV18 to TRBJ1-2; 7 bases are shared with TRBD1. V was clipped by 6 bases and J by 7 bases; unmatched bases: 11. The CDR3 sequence is 14 residues long. CDR1 and CDR2 from the germline V gene are KGHSH and LQKENI. The CDR3 reads CASSESRGALGYTF. The CDR3 DNA reads as TGTGCCAGCTCTGAATCCAGGGGGGCGCTTGGCTACACCTTC.

The chain joins TRBV7-2 to TRBJ2-5; D gene unclear. The germline V gene has CDR1 SGHTA and CDR2 FQGNSA. The CDR3 is 13 amino acids. V lost 1 base and J 1 base, leaving 4 bases between the germline ends. The CDR3 bases are TGTGCCAGCAGCTTAGTCGGCCAAGAGACCCAGTACTTC. Its translation is CASSLVGQETQYF.

In this sample, this clone turned up once. The chain recombines TRBV5-4 with TRBJ1-2, with D uncertain. The CDR3 is 15 residues long. Germline V CDR1 and CDR2: SGHNT, YYREEE (reference sequence). Trimming took off 2 bases at V and 8 bases at J, with 19 bases between the two ends. As DNA, the CDR3 is TGTGCCAGCAGCTTCCAACCCCCTCCCCATTCGGGCTACACCTTC. Translated, it gives CASSFQPPPHSGYTF.

A single count supports this clone. The V and J genes are TRBV9 and TRBJ2-5, with 9 bases identical to TRBD2. With 3 bases clipped from V and 1 base from J, the junction kept 4 bases outside the gene matches. Germline loops: CDR1 SGDLS, CDR2 YYNGEE. This CDR3 spans 15 amino acids. The CDR3 spells CASSARGGAQETQYF. CDR3 coding DNA: TGTGCCAGCAGCGCTCGCGGGGGGGCCCAAGAGACCCAGTACTTC.

This clone was seen a handful of times. V gene TRBV6-5 combines with J gene TRBJ2-7; 10 bases fit TRBD1. Trimming removed 5 bases from V and 5 bases from J; junction bases left unmatched: 3. The germline CDR1 and CDR2 sequences are MNHEY and SVGAGI. The CDR3 loop spans 13 amino acids. CDR3 in DNA: TGTGCCAGCAGTCGGACAGGGGGAGACGAGCAGTACTTC. Protein: CASSRTGGDEQYF.

The chain combines TRBV4-1 with TRBJ2-5, with a possible D match to TRBD2 (7 bases). The CDR3 runs 19 residues. The germline gives CDR1 MGHRA, CDR2 YSYEKL. V lost 3 bases and J 2 bases, leaving 25 bases between the germline ends. DNA of the CDR3: TGCGCCAGCAGCCATGGGGGGCGCCCGGGGAGGGCCCCGCAAGAGACCCAGTACTTC. Translating it yields CASSHGGRPGRAPQETQYF.

The genes are TRBV4-1 and TRBJ2-7; D gene ambiguous. This CDR3 has 15 amino acids. The germline V gene encodes CDR1 MGHRA and CDR2 YSYEKL. Trimming shortened V by 0 bases and J by 3 bases, and 12 bases separated the two germline ends. The DNA for the CDR3 is TGCGCCAGCAGCCAAGAGGACCAGACCCTCTACGAGCAGTACTTC. Translation gives CASSQEDQTLYEQYF.

V is TRBV2 and J is TRBJ2-1, with 7 bases identical to TRBD2. This CDR3 region has 13 residues. Per the germline V gene, CDR1 is SNHLY and CDR2 is FYNNEI. The V segment lost 6 bases and the J segment 4 bases; nucleotides outside the gene matches: 3. The CDR3 region is CASREGGYNEQFF. The CDR3 DNA sequence: TGTGCCAGCAGGGAGGGAGGGTACAATGAGCAGTTCTTC.

This chain uses TRBV18 with TRBJ1-3; unclear D gene. The V end lost 4 bases, the J end lost 2 bases, and 6 bases lay between the germline ends. Germline values: CDR1 KGHSH, CDR2 LQKENI. This CDR3 comprises 13 residues. CDR3 nucleotides: TGTGCCAGCTCACGAGGGACTGGAAACACCATATATTTT. Translating it yields CASSRGTGNTIYF. Together with reference TRBV18 and TRBJ1-3, the CDR3 gives the full variable domain: NAGVMQNPRHLVRRRGQEARLRCSPMKGHSHVYWYRQLPEEGLKFMVYLQKENIIDESGMPKERFSAEFPKEGPSILRIQQVVRGDSAAYFCASSRGTGNTIYFGEGSWLTVV.

V and J are TRBV11-3 and TRBJ2-3; 8 nucleotides agree with TRBD2. This CDR3 has 15 amino acids. Germline V lookup: CDR1 SGHNT, CDR2 YENEEA. The V segment lost 4 bases and the J segment 15 bases; nucleotides outside the gene matches: 18. The CDR3 DNA follows: TGTGCCAGCAGCTCCGGCCCCACGGGAGGGGTCGGCGTTTATTTT. Its protein product is CASSSGPTGGVGVYF.

The rearrangement uses TRBV29-1 and TRBJ2-2; maybe TRBD2 (6 bases). Germline V lookup: CDR1 SQVTM, CDR2 ANQGSEA. Between the trimmed V and J ends, which lost 7 bases and 6 bases, there was a span of 12 bases. The CDR3 contains 12 residues. CDR3 in DNA: TGCAGCGCCGGATGGGGGGCCGGGGAGCTGTTTTTT. Translated: CSAGWGAGELFF.

This chain joins TRBV29-1 and TRBJ2-7; D could derive from TRBD1 or TRBD2 (6 bases each). This CDR3 is 15 amino acids long. From germline, CDR1 is SQVTM and CDR2 ANQGSEA. The V and J ends lost 5 bases and 3 bases respectively, with 20 bases between them. The CDR3 protein is CSVWGRQGPDYEQYF. The CDR3 nucleotides read TGCAGCGTTTGGGGGAGGCAGGGGCCGGACTACGAGCAGTACTTC.

This sequence joins TRBV5-1 and TRBJ2-5, with a weak D call TRBD2 (5 bases). Germline-derived CDR1 and CDR2 are SGHRS and YFSETQ. This CDR3 contains 14 residues. Trimming took off 3 bases at V and 1 base at J, with 10 bases between the two ends. The CDR3 protein is CASSSTSGQETQYF. CDR3 coding DNA: TGCGCCAGCAGCTCTACGAGCGGCCAAGAGACCCAGTACTTC.

This sequence joins TRBV30 and TRBJ1-4; TRBD1 might be the D (5 bases). CDR1 and CDR2 from the germline V gene are GTSNPN and SVGIG (reference sequence). V was clipped by 4 bases and J by 1 base, with 7 bases between them. CDR3 length: 13 residues. The CDR3 DNA reads as TGTGCCTGGACTAGGGGAACTAATGAAAAACTGTTTTTT. Protein product: CAWTRGTNEKLFF.

V and J are TRBV18 and TRBJ1-4; D is unclear. Trimming took 6 bases from V and 8 from J, leaving 19 bases between them. This CDR3 comprises 15 residues. Germline V gene sequence: CDR1 KGHSH, CDR2 LQKENI. CDR3 sequence (DNA): TGTGCCAGCTCCCTCGTGAGGGAGGCGAGGGAAAAACTGTTTTTT. Amino acids: CASSLVREAREKLFF. Combining the CDR3 with reference TRBV18 and TRBJ1-4 gives the whole variable domain NAGVMQNPRHLVRRRGQEARLRCSPMKGHSHVYWYRQLPEEGLKFMVYLQKENIIDESGMPKERFSAEFPKEGPSILRIQQVVRGDSAAYFCASSLVREAREKLFFGSGTQLSVL.

The CDR3: CASSPLGTDNEQFF. The DNA for the CDR3 is TGTGCCAGCTCACCACTCGGGACCGACAATGAGCAGTTCTTC. V and J are TRBV18 and TRBJ2-1; the D gene could be TRBD1 or TRBD2 (5 bases each). CDR3 length: 14 residues. Trimming shortened V by 1 base and J by 5 bases, and 9 bases separated the two germline ends. Germline CDR1 reads KGHSH; CDR2 reads LQKENI.

V gene TRBV4-1 combines with J gene TRBJ1-5; D possibly corresponds to TRBD1 (5 bases). The CDR3 is 18 amino acids. The germline gives CDR1 MGHRA, CDR2 YSYEKL. V was pared by 6 bases and J by 0 bases, with 21 bases between. CDR3 nucleotides: TGCGCCAGCAGACCTGTCCCGGGGGGGACGTATAGCAATCAGCCCCAGCATTTT. This sequence encodes CASRPVPGGTYSNQPQHF.

The chain employs TRBV5-1 and TRBJ2-1, with 11 bases that match TRBD2. Germline CDR1 and CDR2: SGHRS and YFSETQ. CDR3 length: 15 amino acids. V shed 3 bases and J 2 bases; nucleotides not matched to a gene: 1. The CDR3 loop is CASSSGLAAYNEQFF. CDR3 DNA: TGCGCCAGCAGCTCGGGACTAGCGGCCTACAATGAGCAGTTCTTC.

The genes are TRBV10-3 and TRBJ2-2; 7 bases align to TRBD1. This CDR3 region has 13 residues. CDR1 and CDR2 from the germline V gene are ENHRY and SYGVKD. Trimming cost V 10 bases and J 6 bases; bases outside gene matches: 8. The CDR3 region has the DNA TGTGCCACCAAAGACAGGGCAGCCGGGGAGCTGTTTTTT. It encodes CATKDRAAGELFF.

The V gene is TRBV18, the J gene TRBJ2-5; D is perhaps TRBD1 or TRBD2 (5 bases each). V was clipped by 1 base and J by 8 bases, with 17 bases between them. The CDR3 has 15 residues. In germline, CDR1 is KGHSH, CDR2 LQKENI. The CDR3 nucleotides read TGTGCCAGCTCACCACTGGGGCGGGCTACGGGAACCCAGTACTTC. Translated, it gives CASSPLGRATGTQYF.

The rearrangement uses TRBV27 and TRBJ2-7, with TRBD1 matching 7 bases. Trimming at V came to 6 bases and at J to 5 bases, leaving 10 bases not matched to a gene. Germline V gives CDR1 MNHEY, CDR2 SMNVEV (reference sequence). CDR3 length equals 14 residues. For the CDR3, the DNA is TGTGCCAGCAGGAGCTATGGGACAGATAACGAGCAGTACTTC. Translating gives CASRSYGTDNEQYF.

This chain connects TRBV6-1 to TRBJ1-2; maybe TRBD1 (5 bases). The germline gives CDR1 MNHNS, CDR2 SASEGT. There are 14 residues in the CDR3. V lost 1 base and J lost 5, with 11 bases in between. Written as DNA, the CDR3 is TGTGCCAGCAGTGAAGGACAGCCCGTTTATGGCTACACCTTC. It yields the protein CASSEGQPVYGYTF.

This chain connects TRBV9 to TRBJ2-1, with no clear D. The CDR3 loop spans 14 amino acids. Trimming shortened V by 0 bases and J by 4 bases, and 8 bases separated the two germline ends. Germline CDR1 reads SGDLS; CDR2 reads YYNGEE. This CDR3 reads CASSVGSSYNEQFF. CDR3 in DNA: TGTGCCAGCAGCGTAGGTAGCTCTTACAATGAGCAGTTCTTC.

The rearrangement links TRBV18 to TRBJ1-2; 9 positions agree with TRBD1. The CDR3 loop spans 14 amino acids. V lost 5 bases and J lost 3; bases outside the gene matches: 4. Germline assignment: CDR1 KGHSH and CDR2 LQKENI. The CDR3 reads CASSGDREYYGYTF. The DNA of the CDR3 is TGTGCCAGCTCAGGGGACAGGGAATACTATGGCTACACCTTC.

This clone was observed a single time. CDR3 protein: CASSSLAGGRGEQFF. In DNA form, the CDR3 reads TGTGCCAGCAGCTCCCTAGCGGGGGGGCGAGGTGAGCAGTTCTTC. V gene TRBV11-2 combines with J gene TRBJ2-1, with 12 bases lining up with TRBD2. V lost 4 bases, J lost 9 bases, and 7 bases stayed unmatched. The CDR3 length is 15 residues. CDR1 is SGHAT and CDR2 is FQNNGV in the germline V gene.

The chain combines TRBV7-3 with TRBJ2-1; 11 bases are a match to TRBD2. With 4 bases clipped from V and 7 bases from J, the junction kept 9 bases outside the gene matches. This CDR3 comprises 16 residues. Germline V gene sequence: CDR1 SGHTA, CDR2 FQGTGA. CDR3 amino acids: CASSYLAGGPGNEQFF. The DNA of the CDR3 is TGTGCCAGCAGCTATTTAGCGGGGGGGCCTGGGAATGAGCAGTTCTTC.

The chain links TRBV7-2 to TRBJ2-1; a possible D gene is TRBD2 (8 bases). V lost 5 bases and J 4 bases, leaving 21 bases between the germline ends. Germline-derived CDR1 and CDR2 are SGHTA and FQGNSA. The CDR3 extends over 17 amino acids. The CDR3 spells CASSPGGPAGAYNEQFF. The CDR3, as DNA: TGTGCCAGCAGCCCAGGGGGGCCAGCGGGGGCTTACAATGAGCAGTTCTTC.

This clone was observed a handful of times. J is TRBJ1-2 and V is TRBV10-3; TRBD1 might be the D (5 bases). Germline V lookup: CDR1 ENHRY, CDR2 SYGVKD. Trimming pared 6 bases from V and 1 base from J, leaving 12 bases between. This CDR3 spans 14 amino acids. The CDR3 DNA reads TGTGCCATCAGGGACCCGGGGGGTAACTATGGCTACACCTTC. Its protein product is CAIRDPGGNYGYTF.